Following are 14 T cell receptor beta chains from one sample sequenced in a study of beta chain features in type 1 diabetes. The authors reverse transcribed all of the isolated RNA, so sequencing captured expressed TCRB transcripts. Repertoires were generated with immunoSEQ multiplex PCR, while TCRdb's copy carries only in-frame clones and drops some. Of about half a million clones in the sample, approximately 30% were seen once. The sample taken for sequencing was naive CD4+ T cells from blood. The receptor set was obtained from a man aged 18-30 years in good health.

The V gene is TRBV15, the J gene TRBJ2-4; no clear D. The germline gives CDR1 LNHNV, CDR2 YYDKDF (reference sequence). The V end lost 0 bases, the J end lost 6 bases, and 12 bases lay between the germline ends. The CDR3 consists of 15 residues. CDR3 bases: TGTGCCACCAGCAGAGATCCCTCCCCGCTAAACATTCAGTACTTC. It codes for CATSRDPSPLNIQYF.

This rearrangement joins TRBV9 to TRBJ2-3; D call uncertain. Germline CDR1 reads SGDLS; CDR2 reads YYNGEE. Trimming took off 3 bases at V and 1 base at J, with 9 bases between the two ends. The CDR3 spans 14 residues. Here the CDR3 DNA reads TGTGCCAGCAGCGCCGGAGATGGCACAGATACGCAGTATTTT. Protein sequence: CASSAGDGTDTQYF. The full variable domain, its missing parts supplied by reference TRBV9 and TRBJ2-3, is DSGVTQTPKHLITATGQRVTLRCSPRSGDLSVYWYQQSLDQGLQFLIQYYNGEERAKGNILERFSAQQFPDLHSELNLSSLELGDSALYFCASSAGDGTDTQYFGPGTRLTVL.

The sample holds a few counts of this clone. The chain is built from TRBV29-1 and TRBJ2-7; D remains unclear. CDR1 is SQVTM, CDR2 ANQGSEA, per germline. Between the trimmed V and J ends, which lost 4 bases and 4 bases, there was a span of 11 bases. This CDR3 has 12 amino acids. The CDR3 loop is CSVAAKGYEQYF. In DNA form, the CDR3 reads TGCAGCGTTGCTGCTAAAGGATACGAGCAGTACTTC.

The chain carries TRBV5-1 and TRBJ2-3; D uncertain. Trimming stripped 2 bases from V and 0 bases from J, with 7 bases between. Germline values: CDR1 SGHRS, CDR2 YFSETQ. This CDR3 spans 14 amino acids. This CDR3 is CASSLVQSTDTQYF. CDR3 coding DNA: TGCGCCAGCAGCTTAGTACAGAGCACAGATACGCAGTATTTT.

This clone was recorded a few times. The chain employs TRBV5-1 and TRBJ1-1; D not resolved. The V and J ends lost 7 bases and 1 base respectively, with 5 bases between them. The CDR3 sequence is 11 residues long. Germline CDR1 and CDR2: SGHRS and YFSETQ. CDR3 bases: TGCGCCAGCGGAGAGAACACTGAAGCTTTCTTT. It codes for CASGENTEAFF. Drawing the rest from reference TRBV5-1 and TRBJ1-1, the complete variable domain is KAGVTQTPRYLIKTRGQQVTLSCSPISGHRSVSWYQQTPGQGLQFLFEYFSETQRNKGNFPGRFSGRQFSNSRSEMNVSTLELGDSALYLCASGENTEAFFGQGTRLTVV.

This clone appeared a few times. This chain connects TRBV30 to TRBJ2-5; 13 bases agree with TRBD2. CDR3 size: 16 residues. Germline V gene lookup returns CDR1 GTSNPN and CDR2 SVGIG (reference sequence). J was trimmed by 0 bases and V by 1 base; bases with no gene match: 2. The CDR3 coding sequence is TGTGCCTGGAGTGGACTAGCGGGAGGCCACCAAGAGACCCAGTACTTC. It translates to CAWSGLAGGHQETQYF. Together with reference TRBV30 and TRBJ2-5, the CDR3 gives the full variable domain: SQTIHQWPATLVQPVGSPLSLECTVEGTSNPNLYWYRQAAGRGLQLLFYSVGIGQISSEVPQNLSASRPQDRQFILSSKKLLLSDSGFYLCAWSGLAGGHQETQYFGPGTRLLVL.

This rearrangement joins TRBV19 to TRBJ2-1; D tentatively reads TRBD1 or TRBD2 (5 bases each). The germline V and J ends were trimmed by 1 base and 5 bases, with 9 bases remaining between them. The CDR3 sequence is 14 residues long. CDR1 is LNHDA, CDR2 SQIVND, per germline (reference sequence). DNA of the CDR3: TGTGCCAGTAGTATAGGAACGGGGCACAATGAGCAGTTCTTC. It is translated as CASSIGTGHNEQFF. Using reference TRBV19 and TRBJ2-1 for the parts outside the CDR3, the full variable domain is DGGITQSPKYLFRKEGQNVTLSCEQNLNHDAMYWYRQDPGQGLRLIYYSQIVNDFQKGDIAEGYSVSREKKESFPLTVTSAQKNPTAFYLCASSIGTGHNEQFFGPGTRLTVL.

This clone came up a few times. The V gene is TRBV30, the J gene TRBJ2-1; D not certain. Trimming pared 2 bases from V and 1 base from J, leaving 6 bases between. CDR3 length: 13 amino acids. Germline CDR1 is GTSNPN and CDR2 is SVGIG (reference sequence). DNA for the CDR3: TGTGCCTGGAGTCGGACGTCCTACAATGAGCAGTTCTTC. Amino acid sequence: CAWSRTSYNEQFF.

This clone was found a few times. The V call is TRBV29-1, the J call TRBJ2-3, with 9 nucleotides matching TRBD1. CDR3 length: 13 amino acids. CDR1 and CDR2 (germline): SQVTM, ANQGSEA. The J segment lost 0 bases and the V segment lost 7 bases, leaving 2 bases of the junction unmatched. The CDR3 sequence: CSGDRGSTDTQYF. DNA for the CDR3: TGCAGCGGTGACAGGGGGAGCACAGATACGCAGTATTTT.

The table lists this clone with a few counts. This chain links TRBV11-2 with TRBJ2-7; unclear D gene. V lost 1 base to trimming and J lost 4 bases, with 11 bases between them. Germline loops: CDR1 SGHAT, CDR2 FQNNGV. This CDR3 spans 14 amino acids. CDR3 in amino acids: CASSLVFAGYEQYF. CDR3 DNA: TGTGCCAGCAGCTTAGTCTTCGCCGGTTACGAGCAGTACTTC.

In this sample, this clone turned up a few times. This chain links TRBV15 with TRBJ2-1, with D perhaps being TRBD1 or TRBD2 (5 bases each). V was shortened by 1 base and J by 6 bases, with 16 bases between the two germline ends. The CDR3 consists of 16 residues. Germline CDR1 reads LNHNV; CDR2 reads YYDKDF (reference sequence). The CDR3, as DNA: TGTGCCACCAGCAGAGTAATTTGGGGCGCGGGCAATGAGCAGTTCTTC. Its protein product is CATSRVIWGAGNEQFF.

This chain uses TRBV5-1 with TRBJ2-2; D unresolved. Trimming took off 2 bases at V and 6 bases at J, with 8 bases between the two ends. This CDR3 comprises 13 residues. Germline CDR1 is SGHRS and CDR2 is YFSETQ. CDR3 sequence: CASSFLPSGELFF. CDR3 coding DNA: TGCGCCAGCAGCTTCCTTCCTTCCGGGGAGCTGTTTTTT.

The chain has TRBV5-1 and TRBJ2-3; D ambiguous. V dropped 0 bases and J dropped 3 bases, with 8 bases sitting between them. Germline V gives CDR1 SGHRS, CDR2 YFSETQ. The CDR3 sequence is 14 residues long. CDR3 in DNA: TGCGCCAGCAGCTTGGCCTCACCAACAGATACGCAGTATTTT. It encodes CASSLASPTDTQYF.

The chain recombines TRBV5-4 with TRBJ2-5; possibly TRBD1 or TRBD2 for D (5 bases each). CDR1 is SGHNT, CDR2 YYREEE, per germline (reference sequence). There are 14 residues in the CDR3. Trimming took 3 bases from V and 2 from J, leaving 11 bases between them. DNA for the CDR3: TGTGCCAGCAGCTCGGGACCGCCTCAAGAGACCCAGTACTTC. Its translation: CASSSGPPQETQYF.